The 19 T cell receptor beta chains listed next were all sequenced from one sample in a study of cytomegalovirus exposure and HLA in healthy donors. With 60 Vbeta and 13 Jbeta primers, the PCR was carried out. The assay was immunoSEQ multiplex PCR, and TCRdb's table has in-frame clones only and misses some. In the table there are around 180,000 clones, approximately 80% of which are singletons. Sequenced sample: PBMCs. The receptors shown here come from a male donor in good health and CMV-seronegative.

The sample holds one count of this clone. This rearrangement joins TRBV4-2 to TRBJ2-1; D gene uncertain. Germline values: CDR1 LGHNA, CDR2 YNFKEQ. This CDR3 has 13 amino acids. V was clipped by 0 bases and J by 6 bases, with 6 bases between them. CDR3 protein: CASSQDPRNEQFF. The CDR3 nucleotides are TGTGCCAGCAGCCAAGACCCTCGCAATGAGCAGTTCTTC.

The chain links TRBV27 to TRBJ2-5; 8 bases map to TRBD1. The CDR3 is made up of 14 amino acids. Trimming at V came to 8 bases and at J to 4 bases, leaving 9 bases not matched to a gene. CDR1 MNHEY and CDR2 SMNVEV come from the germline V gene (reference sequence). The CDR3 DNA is TGTGCCAGCGGGTCCGGGACAGGTGTAGAGACCCAGTACTTC. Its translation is CASGSGTGVETQYF.

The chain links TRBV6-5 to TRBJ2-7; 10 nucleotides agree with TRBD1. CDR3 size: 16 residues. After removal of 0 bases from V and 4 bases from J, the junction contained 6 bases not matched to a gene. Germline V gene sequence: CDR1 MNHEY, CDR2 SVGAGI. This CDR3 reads CASSYSGTGARYEQYF. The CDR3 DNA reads TGTGCCAGCAGTTACTCTGGGACAGGGGCTCGATACGAGCAGTACTTC.

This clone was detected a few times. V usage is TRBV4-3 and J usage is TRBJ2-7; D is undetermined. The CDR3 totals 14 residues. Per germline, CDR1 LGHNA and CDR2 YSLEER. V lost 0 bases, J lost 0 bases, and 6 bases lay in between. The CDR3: CASSQDSNSYEQYF. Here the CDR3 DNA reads TGCGCCAGCAGCCAAGATAGCAACTCCTACGAGCAGTACTTC.

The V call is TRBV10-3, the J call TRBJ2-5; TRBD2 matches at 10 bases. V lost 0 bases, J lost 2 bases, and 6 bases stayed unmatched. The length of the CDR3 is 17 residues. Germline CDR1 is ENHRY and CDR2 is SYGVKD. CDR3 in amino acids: CAISESPSGRGQETQYF. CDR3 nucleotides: TGTGCCATCAGTGAGTCCCCCAGCGGGAGGGGGCAAGAGACCCAGTACTTC.

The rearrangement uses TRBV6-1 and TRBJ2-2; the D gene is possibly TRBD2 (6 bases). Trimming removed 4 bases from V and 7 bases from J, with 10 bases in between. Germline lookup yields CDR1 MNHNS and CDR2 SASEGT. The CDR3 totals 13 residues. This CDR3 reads CASSVWGDGELFF. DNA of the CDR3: TGTGCCAGCAGTGTCTGGGGGGACGGGGAGCTGTTTTTT.

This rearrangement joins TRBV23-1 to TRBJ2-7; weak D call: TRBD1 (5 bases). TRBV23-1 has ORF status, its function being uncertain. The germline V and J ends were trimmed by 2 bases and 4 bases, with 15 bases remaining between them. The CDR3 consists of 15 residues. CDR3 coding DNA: TGCGCCAGCAGTCAAGCCCCGGACATCGGATACGAGCAGTACTTC. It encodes CASSQAPDIGYEQYF.

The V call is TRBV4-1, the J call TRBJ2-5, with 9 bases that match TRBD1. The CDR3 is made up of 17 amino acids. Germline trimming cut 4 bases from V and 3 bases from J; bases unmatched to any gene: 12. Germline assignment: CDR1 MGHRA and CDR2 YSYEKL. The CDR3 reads CASSPLGGQGQEETQYF. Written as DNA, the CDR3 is TGCGCCAGCAGCCCCTTAGGGGGACAGGGTCAAGAAGAGACCCAGTACTTC.

CDR3 in amino acids: CASSRLGRDSGYTF. In nucleotides, the CDR3 is TGTGCCAGCAGTAGATTGGGCCGGGACTCTGGCTACACCTTC. The chain has TRBV6-5 and TRBJ1-2, with a weak D call TRBD1 (5 bases). V shed 5 bases and J shed 7 bases, with 17 bases lying between them. Germline V CDR1 and CDR2: MNHEY, SVGAGI. This CDR3 is built from 14 residues.

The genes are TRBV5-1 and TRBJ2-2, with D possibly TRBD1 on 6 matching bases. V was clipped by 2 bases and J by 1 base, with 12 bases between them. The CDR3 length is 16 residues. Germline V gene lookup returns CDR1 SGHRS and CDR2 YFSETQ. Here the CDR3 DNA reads TGCGCCAGCAGCTTAAACACAGGGATGAACACCGGGGAGCTGTTTTTT. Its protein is CASSLNTGMNTGELFF. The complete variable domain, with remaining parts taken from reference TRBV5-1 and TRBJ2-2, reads KAGVTQTPRYLIKTRGQQVTLSCSPISGHRSVSWYQQTPGQGLQFLFEYFSETQRNKGNFPGRFSGRQFSNSRSEMNVSTLELGDSALYLCASSLNTGMNTGELFFGEGSRLTVL.

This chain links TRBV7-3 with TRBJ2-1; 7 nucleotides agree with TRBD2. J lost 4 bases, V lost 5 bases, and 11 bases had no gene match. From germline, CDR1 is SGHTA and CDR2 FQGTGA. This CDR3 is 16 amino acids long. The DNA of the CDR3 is TGTGCCAGCAGCAACCTCCCGGGACTACAGTACAATGAGCAGTTCTTC. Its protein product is CASSNLPGLQYNEQFF. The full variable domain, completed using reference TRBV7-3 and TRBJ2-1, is GAGVSQTPSNKVTEKGKYVELRCDPISGHTALYWYRQSLGQGPEFLIYFQGTGAADDSGLPNDRFFAVRPEGSVSTLKIQRTERGDSAVYLCASSNLPGLQYNEQFFGPGTRLTVL.

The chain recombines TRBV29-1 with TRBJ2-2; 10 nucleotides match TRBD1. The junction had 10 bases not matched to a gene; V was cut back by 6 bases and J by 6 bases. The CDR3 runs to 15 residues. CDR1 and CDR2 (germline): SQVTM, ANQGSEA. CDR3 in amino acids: CSVFGTGVAAGELFF. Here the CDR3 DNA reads TGCAGCGTCTTCGGGACAGGGGTGGCGGCCGGGGAGCTGTTTTTT.

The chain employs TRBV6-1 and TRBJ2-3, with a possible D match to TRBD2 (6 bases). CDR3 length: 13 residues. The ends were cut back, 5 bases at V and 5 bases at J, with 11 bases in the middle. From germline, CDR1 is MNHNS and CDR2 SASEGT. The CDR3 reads CASSPLGRDTQYF. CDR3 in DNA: TGTGCCAGCAGTCCCCTCGGGAGAGATACGCAGTATTTT.

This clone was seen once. DNA of the CDR3: TGTGCCAGCAGCTCAAGGGGACAGGGCATCCAAGAGACCCAGTACTTC. Its translation: CASSSRGQGIQETQYF. The V gene is TRBV7-9, the J gene TRBJ2-5; TRBD1 matches at 9 bases. Germline V gene lookup returns CDR1 SEHNR and CDR2 FQNEAQ (reference sequence). This CDR3 has 16 amino acids. The ends lost 4 bases at V and 1 base at J; junction bases unmatched: 7.

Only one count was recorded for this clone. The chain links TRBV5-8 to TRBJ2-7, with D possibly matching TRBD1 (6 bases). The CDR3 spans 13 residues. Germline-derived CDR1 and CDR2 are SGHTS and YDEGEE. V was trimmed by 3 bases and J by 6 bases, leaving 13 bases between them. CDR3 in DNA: TGTGCCAGCAGCTGGGGGCTGAACTGCGAGCAGTACTTC. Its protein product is CASSWGLNCEQYF.

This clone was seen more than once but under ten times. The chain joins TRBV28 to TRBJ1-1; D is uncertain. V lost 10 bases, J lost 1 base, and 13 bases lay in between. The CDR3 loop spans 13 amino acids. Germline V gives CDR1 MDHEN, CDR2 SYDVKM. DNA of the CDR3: TGTGCCATTAGTGAAGTCCCGAACACTGAAGCTTTCTTT. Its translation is CAISEVPNTEAFF.

CDR3 in DNA: TGTGCCATCAGTGAGTTAGCTTTCTGGCAGGGCTACGAGCAGTACTTC. Translated: CAISELAFWQGYEQYF. This chain joins TRBV10-3 and TRBJ2-7, with D possibly matching TRBD1 (5 bases). Germline V gene lookup returns CDR1 ENHRY and CDR2 SYGVKD. The CDR3 is made up of 16 amino acids. With 1 base removed from V and 3 bases from J, the gap between germline ends came to 16 bases.

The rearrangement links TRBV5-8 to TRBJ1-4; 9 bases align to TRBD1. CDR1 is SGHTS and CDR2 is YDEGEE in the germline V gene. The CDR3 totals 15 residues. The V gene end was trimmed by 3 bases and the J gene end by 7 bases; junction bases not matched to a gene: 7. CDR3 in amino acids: CASSWRTGDSEKLFF. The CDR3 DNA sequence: TGTGCCAGCAGCTGGAGGACAGGGGATAGTGAAAAACTGTTTTTT.

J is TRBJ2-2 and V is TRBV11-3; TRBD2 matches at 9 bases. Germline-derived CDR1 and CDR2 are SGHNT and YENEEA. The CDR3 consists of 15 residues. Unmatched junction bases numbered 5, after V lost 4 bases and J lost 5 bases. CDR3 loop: CASSWGLAGTGELFF. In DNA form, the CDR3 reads TGTGCCAGCAGCTGGGGACTAGCTGGGACCGGGGAGCTGTTTTTT.